This TCR beta chain derives from a study of blood T cell repertoires in COVID-19. Study-level information: PBMCs, B-cell-depleted T cells, or T cells were the source of the cDNA or gDNA that made up the material.

Sequencing was performed with immunoSEQ multiplex PCR; in TCRdb, only in-frame clones are kept and a portion is missing. The sample has 110,000 or so clones; about 86% are singletons. The V gene lost 3 bases and the J gene lost 0 bases, with 6 bases spanning the gap. There are 13 residues in the CDR3. Germline V gene lookup returns CDR1 SGHDT and CDR2 YYEEEE. The genes are TRBV5-6 and TRBJ1-1; D uncertain. Sequences were obtained from peripheral blood. This receptor was obtained from a man aged 65-85 years who had recovered from COVID-19. The CDR3 loop reads CASSWALNTEAFF. CDR3 bases: TGTGCCAGCAGCTGGGCTCTGAACACTGAAGCTTTCTTT.